This entry lists 3 T cell receptor beta chains sequenced from one sample in a study of blood T cell repertoires in COVID-19. The protocol was immunoSEQ multiplex PCR, while the TCRdb copy is restricted to in-frame clones and leaves out a portion. In the table there are 340,000 or so clones, about nine tenths of which are singletons. The sample comprised peripheral blood. These receptors came from a man aged 45-65 years with active or convalescent COVID-19.

The chain employs TRBV5-1 and TRBJ1-2, with D uncertain. Trimming removed 4 bases at V and 5 bases at J, with 9 bases between. The CDR3 covers 12 residues. Germline CDR1 is SGHRS and CDR2 is YFSETQ. The CDR3 bases are TGCGCCAGCAGCCTTGATGCGTATGGCTACACCTTC. It encodes CASSLDAYGYTF. The full variable domain, completed using reference TRBV5-1 and TRBJ1-2, is KAGVTQTPRYLIKTRGQQVTLSCSPISGHRSVSWYQQTPGQGLQFLFEYFSETQRNKGNFPGRFSGRQFSNSRSEMNVSTLELGDSALYLCASSLDAYGYTFGSGTRLTVV.

Comment on this clone: The sample carries other DNA sequences with the same CDR3. This chain connects TRBV2 to TRBJ1-5; TRBD1 matches 10 bases. Germline V lookup: CDR1 SNHLY, CDR2 FYNNEI. The CDR3 has 13 amino acids. Unmatched junction bases numbered 2, after V lost 8 bases and J lost 4 bases. This CDR3 is CASGGQGNQPQHF. CDR3 sequence (DNA): TGTGCCAGCGGGGGACAGGGGAATCAGCCCCAGCATTTT.

The rearrangement uses TRBV6-2 or TRBV6-3 and TRBJ2-5; 8 bases are shared with TRBD1. Germline V CDR1 and CDR2: MNHEY, SVGEGT. The CDR3 runs 18 residues. V was clipped by 6 bases and J by 3 bases; unmatched bases: 18. As DNA, the CDR3 is TGTGCCAGCAGCCCCACCCCCGGACAGGGCGTTGAGGAAGAGACCCAGTACTTC. Protein product: CASSPTPGQGVEEETQYF.